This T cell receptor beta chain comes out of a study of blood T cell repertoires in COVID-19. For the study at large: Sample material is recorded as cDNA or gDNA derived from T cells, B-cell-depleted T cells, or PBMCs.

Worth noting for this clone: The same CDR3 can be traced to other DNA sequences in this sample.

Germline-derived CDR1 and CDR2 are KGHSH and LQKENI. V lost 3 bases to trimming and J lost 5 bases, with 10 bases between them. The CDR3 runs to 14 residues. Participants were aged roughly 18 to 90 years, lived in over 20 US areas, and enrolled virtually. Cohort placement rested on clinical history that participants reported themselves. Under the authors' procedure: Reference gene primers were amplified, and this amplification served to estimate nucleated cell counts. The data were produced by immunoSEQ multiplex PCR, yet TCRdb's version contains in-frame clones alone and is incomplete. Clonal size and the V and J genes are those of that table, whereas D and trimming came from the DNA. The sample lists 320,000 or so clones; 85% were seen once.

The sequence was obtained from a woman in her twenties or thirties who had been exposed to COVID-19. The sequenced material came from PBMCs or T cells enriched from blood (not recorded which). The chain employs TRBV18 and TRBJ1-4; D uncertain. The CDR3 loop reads CASSPRSGNEKLFF. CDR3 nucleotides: TGTGCCAGCTCACCCAGGTCTGGCAATGAAAAACTGTTTTTT.